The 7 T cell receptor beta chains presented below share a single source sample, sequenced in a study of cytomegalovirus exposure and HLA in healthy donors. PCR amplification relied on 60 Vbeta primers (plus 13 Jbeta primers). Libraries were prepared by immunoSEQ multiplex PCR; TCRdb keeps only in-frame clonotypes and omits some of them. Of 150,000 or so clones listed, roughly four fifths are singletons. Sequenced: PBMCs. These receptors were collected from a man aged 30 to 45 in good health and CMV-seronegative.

CDR3 sequence (DNA): TGTGCCAGCAGTTACGGGCAGGGAGGGAAAACTGAAGCTTTCTTT. Residues: CASSYGQGGKTEAFF. The chain carries TRBV6-6 and TRBJ1-1, with D tentatively TRBD1 (5 bases). Germline V gene lookup returns CDR1 MNHNY and CDR2 SVGAGI (reference sequence). The V end lost 2 bases, the J end lost 5 bases, and 15 bases lay between the germline ends. This CDR3 is built from 15 residues.

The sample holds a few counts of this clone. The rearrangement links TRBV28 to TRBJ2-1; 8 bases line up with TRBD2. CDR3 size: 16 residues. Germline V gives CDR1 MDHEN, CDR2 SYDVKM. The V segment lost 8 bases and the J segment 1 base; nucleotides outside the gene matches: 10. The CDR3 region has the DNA TGTGCCAGCCCCCCGAGCGGGAGTAGGTCCTACAATGAGCAGTTCTTC. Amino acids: CASPPSGSRSYNEQFF.

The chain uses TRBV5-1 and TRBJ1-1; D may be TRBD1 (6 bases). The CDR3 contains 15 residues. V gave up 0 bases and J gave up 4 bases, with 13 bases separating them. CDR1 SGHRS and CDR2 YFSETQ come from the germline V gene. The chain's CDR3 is CASSLAGGRGTEAFF. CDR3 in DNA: TGCGCCAGCAGCTTGGCCGGGGGGCGGGGCACTGAAGCTTTCTTT.

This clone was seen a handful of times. CDR3 in DNA: TGTGCCAGCAGTTTTCTCGCAGGGTCACCCCTCCACTTT. This sequence encodes CASSFLAGSPLHF. The chain joins TRBV27 to TRBJ1-6; TRBD1 is a possible D gene (5 bases). Germline CDR1 MNHEY, CDR2 SMNVEV (reference sequence). The V end lost 3 bases, the J end lost 10 bases, and 10 bases lay between the germline ends. CDR3 length: 13 residues.

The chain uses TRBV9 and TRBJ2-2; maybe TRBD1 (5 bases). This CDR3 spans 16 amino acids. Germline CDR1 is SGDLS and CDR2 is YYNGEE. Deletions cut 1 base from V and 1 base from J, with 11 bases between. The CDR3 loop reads CASSVRGRENTGELFF. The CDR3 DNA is TGTGCCAGCAGCGTACGAGGCAGGGAGAACACCGGGGAGCTGTTTTTT.

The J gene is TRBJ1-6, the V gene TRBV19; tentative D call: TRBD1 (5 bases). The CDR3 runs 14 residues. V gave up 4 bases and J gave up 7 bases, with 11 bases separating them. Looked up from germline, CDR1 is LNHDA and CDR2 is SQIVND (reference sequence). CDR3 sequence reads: CASSTTVPNSPLHF. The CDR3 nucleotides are TGTGCCAGTAGTACGACAGTCCCAAATTCACCCCTCCACTTT.

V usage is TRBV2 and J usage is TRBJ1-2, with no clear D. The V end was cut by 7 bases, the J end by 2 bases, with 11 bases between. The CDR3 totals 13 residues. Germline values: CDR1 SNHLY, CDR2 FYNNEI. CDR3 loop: CASTEEANYGYTF. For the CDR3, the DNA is TGTGCCAGCACGGAGGAAGCCAACTATGGCTACACCTTC.